This T cell receptor beta chain emerged from a study of T cells in Graves' hyperthyroidism and ophthalmopathy. Overall study results and limits: Peripheral blood also featured most of the thyroid clonotypes expanded above 0.001.

RNA transcripts provided the source from which TCR beta CDR3 regions were amplified. HTBI primers were the set used in a first-round RT-PCR of the TCR CDR3. TCRdb reanalysed the multiplex PCR reads using MiXCR and keeps one entry per CDR3 protein. This table holds hundreds of thousands of distinct CDR3 sequences, under 60% found once. Absence of ophthalmopathy progression within 18 months defined stable Graves' hyperthyroidism. Subjects aged 18 to 65 presented with newly diagnosed hyperthyroidism of less than 2 months' duration. Clinical symptoms, serum thyroxine, TRAb, thyroid ultrasound and orbital computed tomography established diagnosis. CDR3 length: 14 residues. Germline CDR1 is DFQATT and CDR2 is SNEGSKA (reference sequence). V shed 2 bases and J shed 5 bases, with 15 bases lying between them. Ten or more counts support this clonotype. What it binds is unknown.

The clonotype comes from a woman under 30 with Graves' hyperthyroidism. Sequencing was carried out using peripheral blood or thyroid tissue (not recorded which). The gene calls are TRBV20-1 and TRBJ2-5; D is uncertain. Written as DNA, the CDR3 is TGCAGTGCTAGACCGGGTGCAGTAGTGGAGACCCAGTACTTC. Its protein is CSARPGAVVETQYF.